The sequence of this T cell receptor beta chain was determined in a study of T cells in tuberculosis. Overall study: The T cells targeted glucose monomycolate, a mycobacterial lipid, via CD1B. In South Africa, adults with active tuberculosis were compared with IGRA-negative and latently infected IGRA-positive adolescents. The study, taken as a whole, reports: Active tuberculosis patients had shorter CDR3-alpha; the beta difference was nonsignificant.

The CDR3 loop spans 15 amino acids. Germline CDR1 MDHEN, CDR2 SYDVKM. Trimming at V came to 4 bases and at J to 5 bases, leaving 4 bases not matched to a gene. Method: immunoSEQ multiplex PCR; TCRdb's copy keeps in-frame clones and lacks some. Of about 34,000 clones in the sample, roughly nine tenths were seen once. Of note for this clone: What it recognizes is unknown.

The receptor was isolated from a donor aged 10-30 years with latent tuberculosis or without tuberculosis infection. The sequenced sample was PBMCs. The genes are TRBV28 and TRBJ1-6; TRBD1 agrees at 8 bases. CDR3 residues: CASSSGQGNNSPLHF. The CDR3 coding sequence is TGTGCCAGCAGTTCCGGACAGGGTAATAATTCACCCCTCCACTTT.